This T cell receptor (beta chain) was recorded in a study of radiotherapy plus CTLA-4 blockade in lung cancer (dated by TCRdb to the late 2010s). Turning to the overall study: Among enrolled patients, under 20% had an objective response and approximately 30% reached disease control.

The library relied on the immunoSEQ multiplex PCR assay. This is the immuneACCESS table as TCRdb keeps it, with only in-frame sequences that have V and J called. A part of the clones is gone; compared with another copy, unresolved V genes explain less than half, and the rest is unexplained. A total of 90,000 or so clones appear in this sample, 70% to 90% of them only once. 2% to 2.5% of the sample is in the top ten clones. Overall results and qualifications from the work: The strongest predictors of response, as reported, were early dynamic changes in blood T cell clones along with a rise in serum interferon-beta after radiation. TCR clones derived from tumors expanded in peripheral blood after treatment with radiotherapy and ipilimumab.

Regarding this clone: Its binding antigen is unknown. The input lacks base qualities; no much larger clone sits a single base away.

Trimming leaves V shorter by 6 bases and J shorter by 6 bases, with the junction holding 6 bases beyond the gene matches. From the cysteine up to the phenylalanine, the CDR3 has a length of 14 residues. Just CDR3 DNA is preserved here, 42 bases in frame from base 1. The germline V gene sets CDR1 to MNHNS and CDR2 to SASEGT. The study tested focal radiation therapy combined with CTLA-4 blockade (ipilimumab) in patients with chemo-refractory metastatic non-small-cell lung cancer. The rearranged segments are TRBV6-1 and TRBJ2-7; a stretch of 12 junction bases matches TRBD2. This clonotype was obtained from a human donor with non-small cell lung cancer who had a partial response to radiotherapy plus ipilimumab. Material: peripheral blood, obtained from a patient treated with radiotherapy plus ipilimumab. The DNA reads TGTGCCAGCAGGAGACTAGCGGGAGAGGGCGAGCAGTACTTC. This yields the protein CASRRLAGEGEQYF.